These 14 T cell receptor beta chains share one sample of origin, sequenced in a study of T cell responses to AZD1222 COVID-19 vaccine. TCRdb keeps only in-frame clones here, not all; method: immunoSEQ multiplex PCR. Of approximately 140,000 clones in the sample, just over 90% are singletons; the top ten hold approximately 2.1%. The source material was peripheral blood, sampled on day 0 of AZD1222 vaccination. The receptors were gathered from an adult in good health.

The rearrangement joins TRBV11-1 to TRBJ2-5; no clear D. Germline V gene lookup returns CDR1 SGHAT and CDR2 FQDESV (reference sequence). The CDR3 loop spans 14 amino acids. Trimming left V 4 bases short and J 3 bases short, with 12 bases between. DNA of the CDR3: TGTGCCAGCAGCTCTCAGAAACGGGAAGAGACCCAGTACTTC. This gives the protein CASSSQKREETQYF.

The chain combines TRBV18 with TRBJ1-6; no reliable D call. This CDR3 is 16 amino acids long. Germline V gene data show CDR1 as KGHSH and CDR2 as LQKENI. The V end lost 3 bases, the J end lost 4 bases, and 13 bases lay between the germline ends. The CDR3 loop reads CASSPVNDIYNSPLHF. In DNA form, the CDR3 reads TGTGCCAGCTCACCTGTCAACGATATTTATAATTCACCCCTCCACTTT.

The chain carries TRBV5-1 and TRBJ2-1; 7 positions match TRBD1. Losses at the gene ends were 1 base for V and 3 bases for J; bases not matched to a gene: 1. This CDR3 has 14 amino acids. Germline loops: CDR1 SGHRS, CDR2 YFSETQ. In DNA, the CDR3 is TGCGCCAGCAGCTTGCGACAGGGCTACAATGAGCAGTTCTTC. The encoded protein is CASSLRQGYNEQFF. Complete variable domain (other parts from reference TRBV5-1 and TRBJ2-1): KAGVTQTPRYLIKTRGQQVTLSCSPISGHRSVSWYQQTPGQGLQFLFEYFSETQRNKGNFPGRFSGRQFSNSRSEMNVSTLELGDSALYLCASSLRQGYNEQFFGPGTRLTVL.

The chain links TRBV2 to TRBJ1-1; tentative D call: TRBD1 (6 bases). The CDR3 is made up of 12 amino acids. V was shortened by 7 bases and J by 5 bases, with 11 bases between the two germline ends. Looked up from germline, CDR1 is SNHLY and CDR2 is FYNNEI. As DNA, the CDR3 is TGTGCCAGCACAAAACAGGGAACTGAAGCTTTCTTT. This sequence encodes CASTKQGTEAFF.

The table lists this clone with a few counts. V gene TRBV6-5 combines with J gene TRBJ1-2; the D gene is possibly TRBD1 (6 bases). This CDR3 has 14 residues. Trimming removed 8 bases at V and 6 bases at J, with 19 bases between. The germline V gene has CDR1 MNHEY and CDR2 SVGAGI. CDR3 nucleotide sequence: TGTGCCAGCTACCGAGTTCAGGGGAAAGATGGCTACACCTTC. Encoded protein: CASYRVQGKDGYTF.

This sequence joins TRBV2 and TRBJ1-6; TRBD1 might be the D (6 bases). The CDR3 is made up of 13 amino acids. Germline CDR1 SNHLY, CDR2 FYNNEI. V lost 6 bases and J 8 bases, leaving 11 bases between the germline ends. The CDR3 nucleotides are TGTGCCAGCAGGATACAGGGAGATTCACCCCTCCACTTT. Translation gives CASRIQGDSPLHF.

The chain joins TRBV29-1 to TRBJ2-7; 11 bases are shared with TRBD1. The CDR3 has 13 amino acids. Germline V gene lookup returns CDR1 SQVTM and CDR2 ANQGSEA. V lost 7 bases and J lost 0; bases outside the gene matches: 2. The CDR3 reads CSAGTGGSYEQYF. CDR3 coding DNA: TGCAGCGCCGGGACAGGGGGCTCCTACGAGCAGTACTTC.

This clone was seen only once. This rearrangement joins TRBV5-4 to TRBJ2-2; D possibly corresponds to TRBD2 (6 bases). Deletions cut 4 bases from V and 4 bases from J, with 14 bases between. Germline lookup yields CDR1 SGHNT and CDR2 YYREEE (reference sequence). This CDR3 comprises 15 residues. The CDR3, as DNA: TGTGCCAGCAGCCTTCTTTCCGGGGGCACCGGGGAGCTGTTTTTT. Protein sequence: CASSLLSGGTGELFF.

The gene calls are TRBV29-1 and TRBJ1-1; no clear D. Germline V gives CDR1 SQVTM, CDR2 ANQGSEA. V was trimmed by 5 bases and J by 2 bases, leaving 12 bases between them. The CDR3 has 13 residues. CDR3 region: CSVCRGTNTEAFF. DNA of the CDR3: TGCAGCGTTTGTAGAGGAACAAACACTGAAGCTTTCTTT.

This chain links TRBV4-2 with TRBJ1-3; D is undetermined. Germline V gives CDR1 LGHNA, CDR2 YNFKEQ. V shed 2 bases and J shed 0 bases, with 8 bases lying between them. This CDR3 spans 15 amino acids. The CDR3 region has the DNA TGTGCCAGCAGCCAACCCACAGACTCTGGAAACACCATATATTTT. Translation gives CASSQPTDSGNTIYF.

The chain uses TRBV27 and TRBJ2-6; D possibly matches TRBD1 or TRBD2 (6 bases each). The CDR3 covers 18 residues. Trimming took 4 bases from V and 1 from J, leaving 17 bases between them. Germline V lookup: CDR1 MNHEY, CDR2 SMNVEV (reference sequence). Written as DNA, the CDR3 is TGTGCCAGCAGTTCCCCCGGGGGCGAAAGGTCTGGGGCCAACGTCCTGACTTTC. It is translated as CASSSPGGERSGANVLTF.

This chain connects TRBV21-1 to TRBJ1-1. TRBV21-1 is deemed a pseudogene. The CDR3 has 18 amino acids. This chain's CDR3 is CASSKNCPAPSMNTEAFF. The CDR3 DNA is TGTGCCAGCAGCAAGAACTGCCCTGCTCCCTCTATGAACACTGAAGCTTTCTTT.

This chain links TRBV3-1 (or the pseudogene TRBV3-2) with TRBJ1-2; tentatively, D is TRBD1 (5 bases). Trimming cost V 5 bases and J 4 bases, with 14 bases left between them. There are 14 residues in the CDR3. Looked up from germline, CDR1 is LGHDT and CDR2 is YNNKEL (reference sequence). In DNA, the CDR3 is TGTGCCAGCAGCAGGAGGACAAAGACCTATGGCTACACCTTC. This sequence encodes CASSRRTKTYGYTF.

V and J are TRBV29-1 and TRBJ2-5, with D hard to call. The CDR3 covers 12 residues. Germline assignment: CDR1 SQVTM and CDR2 ANQGSEA. With 5 bases removed from V and 0 bases from J, the gap between germline ends came to 7 bases. The CDR3 loop reads CSVFDYQETQYF. The CDR3 DNA sequence: TGCAGCGTTTTTGACTACCAAGAGACCCAGTACTTC.